This T cell receptor (beta chain) comes out of a study of T cells in Graves' hyperthyroidism and ophthalmopathy. This clonotype was observed a handful of times. Germline V gene data show CDR1 as DFQATT and CDR2 as SNEGSKA (reference sequence). The ends lost 3 bases at V and 9 bases at J; junction bases unmatched: 7. This CDR3 is built from 14 residues. TCR beta CDR3 regions were amplified from RNA transcripts. First-round RT-PCR of the TCR CDR3 relied on the HTBI primer set. TCRdb reprocessed the multiplex PCR reads with MiXCR, giving one entry per CDR3 protein. The sample has about 250,000 distinct CDR3 sequences; about 20% are singletons.

J is TRBJ2-6 and V is TRBV20-1, with 8 bases that match TRBD2. The sequenced sample consisted of blood. This receptor was obtained from a man aged 25-45 years with Graves' ophthalmopathy. The CDR3 region has the DNA TGCAGTGCTAGGGGACTAGGCCGGGGCAACGTCCTGACTTTC. It yields the protein CSARGLGRGNVLTF.